A selection of T cell receptor beta chains follows, all from one sample in a study of cytomegalovirus exposure and HLA in healthy donors. Using immunoSEQ multiplex PCR, the repertoire was profiled, and TCRdb retains in-frame clones only, with some absent. Of 140,000 or so clones listed, roughly nine tenths were seen once; the top ten hold about 0.64%. Sequences were obtained from PBMCs. Receptors originate from a man in his late teens or twenties in good health and CMV-seronegative. Both conserved end residues are part of each CDR3. D genes are given only for firm matches. Not all rows give a size; the values are once, few, many and, for expanded clones, a class.

TRBV6-5,NA,NA,TRBJ2-4,TGTGCCAGCGCCAAGGGGGGGCACCTTAACATTCAGTACTTC,CASAKGGHLNIQYF
TRBV27,TRBD1,NA,TRBJ1-2,TGTGCCAGCAGCTCCCACAGGGGCCCGTATGGCTACACCTTC,CASSSHRGPYGYTF
TRBV9,NA,NA,TRBJ2-4,TGTGCCAGCAGCGCAGGGTCACAGGGCGGCAAAAACATTCAGTACTTC,CASSAGSQGGKNIQYF
TRBV18,TRBD1,NA,TRBJ1-2,TGTGCCAGCTCACCCGGGACAGGGAGATTCGAAGCTAACTATGGCTACACCTTC,CASSPGTGRFEANYGYTF
TRBV6-5,TRBD2,NA,TRBJ2-5,TGTGCCAGCAGATCAGGACTAGCGCAAGAGACCCAGTACTTC,CASRSGLAQETQYF
TRBV15,NA,NA,TRBJ1-1,TGTGCCACCAGCAGGACCGGACAGTTAAGGAACACTGAAGCTTTCTTT,CATSRTGQLRNTEAFF
TRBV4-3,TRBD2,NA,TRBJ2-1,TGCGCCAGCAGCCAAGATAGACTAGCGGGTTACAATGAGCAGTTCTTC,CASSQDRLAGYNEQFF
TRBV5-4,NA,NA,TRBJ2-2,TGTGCCAGCAGCTTGACAGCGAACACCGGGGAGCTGTTTTTT,CASSLTANTGELFF
TRBV6-6,NA,NA,TRBJ1-6,TGTGCCAGCAGCCCACAACAAAAAGATTCACCCCTCCACTTT,CASSPQQKDSPLHF
TRBV7-9,NA,NA,TRBJ1-1,TGTGCCAGCAGCCCTAGTACGGGGATATCTGAAGCTTTCTTT,CASSPSTGISEAFF
TRBV7-6,NA,NA,TRBJ2-7,TGTGCCAGCAGCTTAGCGCCTGTTGGTCAGGGGCCGGCCTACGAGCAGTACTTC,CASSLAPVGQGPAYEQYF
TRBV6-1,NA,NA,TRBJ1-4,TGTGCCAGCCTACAGGGTAGGGATGAAAAACTGTTTTTT,CASLQGRDEKLFF
TRBV27,NA,NA,TRBJ2-1,TGTGCCAGCAGTTTACTCCCGGACTGCCGCCAGGATTGCGAGCAGTTCTTC,CASSLLPDCRQDCEQFF
TRBV5-4,TRBD2,NA,TRBJ2-7,TGTGCCAGCAGCCTGAGCGGGGTGAACTACGAGCAGTACTTC,CASSLSGVNYEQYF
TRBV7-2,NA,NA,TRBJ2-1,TGTGCCAGCAGCCCCGTCGAACGGTACGGGCAGTTCTTC,CASSPVERYGQFF
TRBV19,TRBD1,once,TRBJ2-1,TGTGCCAGTAGGGGACAGGGGGCGATCAATGAGCAGTTCTTC,CASRGQGAINEQFF
TRBV11-2,TRBD2,NA,TRBJ2-3,TGTGCCAGCAGGAGAGGGGCGGGAGGGCCAAGAGATACGCAGTATTTT,CASRRGAGGPRDTQYF
TRBV6-6,TRBD1,NA,TRBJ1-2,TGTGCCAGCACAGGCCAGGGGGTCACTGGCTACACCTTC,CASTGQGVTGYTF
TRBV30,NA,once,TRBJ1-2,TGTGCCTGGAGTGAACACCCCAGGGAAGGCTATGGCTACACCTTC,CAWSEHPREGYGYTF
TRBV7-6,NA,NA,TRBJ1-2,TGTGCCAGCAGCTTAGCAGGACAGACGGTTGCCACCTTC,CASSLAGQTVATF
TRBV6-5,NA,NA,TRBJ2-3,TGTGCCAGCAGTTATGGAGGGGGCACAGATACGCAGTATTTT,CASSYGGGTDTQYF
TRBV5-8,TRBD1,NA,TRBJ1-5,TGTGCCAGCAGCTTGGCCTGGGGACAGGGGGGAGTTGGCAATCAGCCCCAGCATTTT,CASSLAWGQGGVGNQPQHF
TRBV5-1,TRBD1,NA,TRBJ2-2,TGCGCCAGCGGGGCCCGGACAGGGGTCACCGGGGAGCTGTTTTTT,CASGARTGVTGELFF
TRBV14,TRBD2,NA,TRBJ2-5,TGTGCCAGCAGCCAAGTTCTAGCGGGAGTGGAGACCCAGTACTTC,CASSQVLAGVETQYF
TRBV19,TRBD1,once,TRBJ1-1,TGTGCCAGTAGTATGTGGGGACAGGGGGCTTCTCTCACTGAAGCTTTCTTT,CASSMWGQGASLTEAFF
TRBV5-1,NA,NA,TRBJ1-4,TGCGCCAGCAGCTTGGGCGGAACTTCTAATGAAAAACTGTTTTTT,CASSLGGTSNEKLFF
TRBV28,NA,NA,TRBJ1-2,TGTGCCAGCAGTTTCCCTAAACCCAATTATGGCTACACCTTC,CASSFPKPNYGYTF
TRBV5-6,NA,NA,TRBJ1-6,TGTGCCAGCAGCTTGGTGGGGGGGCATTATAATTCACCCCTCCACTTT,CASSLVGGHYNSPLHF
TRBV11-2,NA,NA,TRBJ2-1,TGTGCCAGCAGGGCCCCAGGGGATCACAATGAGCAGTTCTTC,CASRAPGDHNEQFF
TRBV9,NA,NA,TRBJ2-3,TGTGCCAGCAGCGTTCAAGGGAGTTCAGCAGATACGCAGTATTTT,CASSVQGSSADTQYF
TRBV11-1,TRBD2,NA,TRBJ2-5,TGTGCCAGCAGCCCCCAGACTAGCGGGGGTTCCTGGGAGACCCAGTACTTC,CASSPQTSGGSWETQYF
TRBV28,TRBD1,NA,TRBJ2-2,TGTGCCAGCAGTGGGACAGGGGGCGCAACCGGGGAGCTGTTTTTT,CASSGTGGATGELFF
TRBV18,NA,NA,TRBJ1-5,TGTGCCAGCTCATCCGGACTGATAAATCAGCCCCAGCATTTT,CASSSGLINQPQHF
TRBV27,TRBD1,NA,TRBJ2-3,TGTGCCAGCAGTGCACGGGACAGGGCCACAGATACGCAGTATTTT,CASSARDRATDTQYF
TRBV15,TRBD2,once,TRBJ2-1,TGTGCCACCAGCATTCTAGCGGGGGGGCCCAATGAGCAGTTCTTC,CATSILAGGPNEQFF
TRBV7-9,TRBD1,NA,TRBJ2-6,TGTGCCAGCAGCAAGACCGGGACAGGGTTTTCTGGGGCCAACGTCCTGACTTTC,CASSKTGTGFSGANVLTF
TRBV5-1,TRBD2,NA,TRBJ2-3,TGCGCCAGCAGCTCTGGACTAGCGGGGGGCACAGATACGCAGTATTTT,CASSSGLAGGTDTQYF
TRBV2,NA,NA,TRBJ2-7,TGTGCCGGGGTGGACAAAAACTACGAGCAGTACTTC,CAGVDKNYEQYF
TRBV7-8,TRBD2,NA,TRBJ2-3,TGTGCCAGCAGCTTAGTTGCTCTAGCGGGGGAGCTTGCTAGCACAGATACGCAGTATTTT,CASSLVALAGELASTDTQYF
TRBV6-1,NA,NA,TRBJ1-5,TGTGCCAGCATAACGGGGGGGGCCGGCAATCAGCCCCAGCATTTT,CASITGGAGNQPQHF
TRBV19,TRBD1,NA,TRBJ1-5,TGTGCCAGTAGTTCTACAGGGGTTCACAATCAGCCCCAGCATTTT,CASSSTGVHNQPQHF
TRBV28,TRBD1,NA,TRBJ2-1,TGTGCCAGCCAACCCGGGACAGGGGGTAATGAGCAGTTCTTC,CASQPGTGGNEQFF
TRBV29-1,NA,NA,TRBJ2-1,TGCAGCGAGCTAGTCTACAATGAGCAGTTCTTC,CSELVYNEQFF
TRBV6-5,TRBD1,NA,TRBJ2-7,TGTGCCAGCAGCTGGACAGGCCTCTACGAGCAGTACTTC,CASSWTGLYEQYF
TRBV2,TRBD1,NA,TRBJ1-4,TGTGCCAGCTCCGGACAGGAGGCAACTAATGAAAAACTGTTTTTT,CASSGQEATNEKLFF
TRBV27,NA,NA,TRBJ2-1,TGTGCCAGCAGTCCCCCTGGACTGGTGGATAAGTTCTTC,CASSPPGLVDKFF
TRBV11-2,TRBD1,NA,TRBJ1-4,TGTGCCAGCAGCTTTGGCCCCCGGACAGGAGAAAAACTGTTTTTT,CASSFGPRTGEKLFF
TRBV29-1,NA,NA,TRBJ1-4,TGCAGCGTTGAAGAGGGCGGGGGCTCTGGAAAACTGTTTTTT,CSVEEGGGSGKLFF
TRBV19,TRBD2,NA,TRBJ2-5,TGTGCCAGTAGTTCCCTAGCGGGGGCCTTAGGGGAGACCCAGTACTTC,CASSSLAGALGETQYF
TRBV9,TRBD1,NA,TRBJ2-2,TGTGCCAGCAGCCGGACAGGGGCGGACACCGGGGAGCTGTTTTTT,CASSRTGADTGELFF
TRBV5-1,NA,NA,TRBJ2-3,TGCGCCAGCAGCCCCCCCCTCACAGATACGCAGTATTTT,CASSPPLTDTQYF
TRBV30,TRBD1,few,TRBJ1-5,TGTGCCTGGGGGGACAGGGAGGCTCAGCCCCAGCATTTT,CAWGDREAQPQHF
TRBV19,NA,NA,TRBJ1-1,TGTGCCAGTAGTATTAGGTCAGGGGTTGGCAACACTGAAGCTTTCTTT,CASSIRSGVGNTEAFF
TRBV27,NA,NA,TRBJ2-7,TGTGCCAGCAGTTTGGGGGGGCGGTCCTACGAGCAGTACTTC,CASSLGGRSYEQYF
TRBV4-3,TRBD2,few,TRBJ2-1,TGCGCCAGCAGCCAAGTCCTAGCGGGAGCCAATGAGCAGTTCTTC,CASSQVLAGANEQFF